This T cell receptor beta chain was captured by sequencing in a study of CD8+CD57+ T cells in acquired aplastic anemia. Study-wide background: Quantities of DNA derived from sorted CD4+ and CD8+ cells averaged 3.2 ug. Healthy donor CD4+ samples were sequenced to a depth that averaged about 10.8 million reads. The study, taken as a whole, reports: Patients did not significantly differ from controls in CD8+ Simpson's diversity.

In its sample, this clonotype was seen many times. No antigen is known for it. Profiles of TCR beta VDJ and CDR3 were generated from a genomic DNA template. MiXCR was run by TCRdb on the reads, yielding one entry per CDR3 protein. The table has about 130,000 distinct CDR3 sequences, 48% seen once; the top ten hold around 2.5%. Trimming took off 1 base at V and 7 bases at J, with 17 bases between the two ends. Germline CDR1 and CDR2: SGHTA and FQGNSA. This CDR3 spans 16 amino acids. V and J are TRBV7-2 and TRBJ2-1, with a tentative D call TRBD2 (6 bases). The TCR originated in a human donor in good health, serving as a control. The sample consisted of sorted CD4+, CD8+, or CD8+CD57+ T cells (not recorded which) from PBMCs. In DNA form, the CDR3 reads TGTGCCAGCAGCTTAGTGGTGACGGGGGTATGGAATGAGCAGTTCTTC. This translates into CASSLVVTGVWNEQFF.